One sample yielded the 8 T cell receptor beta chains listed below, sequenced in a study of blood T cell repertoires in COVID-19. Some clones are missing from TCRdb's copy, which holds only in-frame ones; the method was immunoSEQ multiplex PCR. The sample carries roughly 150,000 clones, over 70% recorded once. Sequencing was done on a sample of peripheral blood. These receptors were taken from a human donor in a cohort sampled during active COVID-19.

This clone occurred once. This rearrangement joins TRBV6-2 or TRBV6-3 to TRBJ2-2, with 10 bases matching TRBD2. Germline assignment: CDR1 MNHEY and CDR2 SVGEGT. Losses at the gene ends were 6 bases for V and 7 bases for J; bases not matched to a gene: 8. The CDR3 has 15 residues. The CDR3 coding sequence is TGTGCCAGCAGCTCTAGCGGGGGCGCGGTCGGGGAGCTGTTTTTT. It specifies CASSSSGGAVGELFF.

The rearrangement joins TRBV19 to TRBJ1-3; D gene ambiguous. Germline values: CDR1 LNHDA, CDR2 SQIVND (reference sequence). This CDR3 has 17 residues. V lost 0 bases and J lost 3, with 15 bases in between. The CDR3 nucleotides read TGTGCCAGTAGTATAGACCCGGACTCGAGAGGTGGAAACACCATATATTTT. It encodes CASSIDPDSRGGNTIYF.

This clone was counted a single time. The chain has TRBV6-2 or TRBV6-3 and TRBJ2-5; 9 bases agree with TRBD2. The CDR3 extends over 16 amino acids. The germline V gene has CDR1 MNHEY and CDR2 SVGEGT. The V gene end was trimmed by 4 bases and the J gene end by 1 base; junction bases not matched to a gene: 7. CDR3 in amino acids: CASSSSKRGVQETQYF. The DNA of the CDR3 is TGTGCCAGCAGTTCGTCGAAGCGGGGGGTCCAAGAGACCCAGTACTTC.

The chain employs TRBV6-6 and TRBJ1-1; D is perhaps TRBD1 (5 bases). Trimming cost V 5 bases and J 9 bases, with 13 bases left between them. The germline gives CDR1 MNHNY, CDR2 SVGAGI (reference sequence). The CDR3 is 12 residues long. DNA of the CDR3: TGTGCCAGCAGTCCCCGGGACTCTAAAGCTTTCTTT. Translation: CASSPRDSKAFF.

V usage is TRBV7-8 and J usage is TRBJ2-1; 8 bases match TRBD2. In germline, CDR1 is SGHVS, CDR2 FQNEAQ. This CDR3 spans 14 amino acids. The junction had 8 bases not matched to a gene; V was cut back by 5 bases and J by 8 bases. Written as DNA, the CDR3 is TGTGCCAGCAGCCCGCCGGGACTAGGTGATGAGCAGTTCTTC. Protein product: CASSPPGLGDEQFF.

The chain is built from TRBV3-1 (or the pseudogene TRBV3-2) and TRBJ1-3; 7 nucleotides agree with TRBD1. The V gene end was trimmed by 0 bases and the J gene end by 4 bases; junction bases not matched to a gene: 12. Germline CDR1 and CDR2: LGHDT and YNNKEL (reference sequence). CDR3 size: 18 residues. DNA of the CDR3: TGTGCCAGCAGCCAAGAGGGTCGGCACAGGGGTTGGGGAAACACCATATATTTT. Translating it yields CASSQEGRHRGWGNTIYF.

The J gene is TRBJ1-4, the V gene TRBV5-4; 8 nucleotides agree with TRBD1. Germline values: CDR1 SGHNT, CDR2 YYREEE (reference sequence). The CDR3 is 15 residues long. With V trimmed by 2 bases and J by 7 bases, 7 bases remained unmatched. Here the CDR3 DNA reads TGTGCCAGCAGCTTTTCAGGGGGCGATAGTGAAAAACTGTTTTTT. Protein product: CASSFSGGDSEKLFF. Looking up the rest from reference TRBV5-4 and TRBJ1-4 gives the full variable domain: ETGVTQSPTHLIKTRGQQVTLRCSSQSGHNTVSWYQQALGQGPQFIFQYYREEENGRGNFPPRFSGLQFPNYSSELNVNALELDDSALYLCASSFSGGDSEKLFFGSGTQLSVL.

J is TRBJ2-1 and V is TRBV3-1 (or the pseudogene TRBV3-2), with 15 bases aligning to TRBD2. The germline gives CDR1 LGHDT, CDR2 YNNKEL (reference sequence). There are 17 residues in the CDR3. With V trimmed by 0 bases and J by 9 bases, 6 bases remained unmatched. CDR3 nucleotide sequence: TGTGCCAGCAGCCAAGACGTCGCGGGACTAGCGGGAGGTGAGCAGTTCTTC. Translating gives CASSQDVAGLAGGEQFF.